A single sample is the source of the 24 T cell receptor beta chains below, sequenced in a study of T cells in localized non-small cell lung cancer. Here immunoSEQ multiplex PCR was the method, and the copy in TCRdb shows in-frame clones only, minus some. Here the sample spans about 11,000 clones, about 70% being singletons. This material consisted of peripheral blood, taken before any cancer treatment. The receptors here all came from a male donor at least 60 years old with stage I lung adenocarcinoma.

This chain connects TRBV7-2 to TRBJ2-7, with D uncertain. Germline CDR1 is SGHTA and CDR2 is FQGNSA. Trimming took off 5 bases at V and 2 bases at J, with 10 bases between the two ends. The CDR3 extends over 13 amino acids. Here the CDR3 DNA reads TGTGCCAGCAGCCTAACCTCCCCCTACGAGCAGTACTTC. This translates into CASSLTSPYEQYF.

The chain joins TRBV7-8 to TRBJ1-2; D is undetermined. CDR1 and CDR2 from the germline V gene are SGHVS and FQNEAQ. CDR3 length: 13 residues. The V gene lost 1 base and the J gene lost 4 bases, with 7 bases spanning the gap. The chain's CDR3 is CASSLVEFYGYTF. CDR3 coding DNA: TGTGCCAGCAGCTTAGTAGAATTCTATGGCTACACCTTC.

Worth noting for this clone: Other nucleotide sequences in the sample specify the same CDR3. The chain employs TRBV25-1 and TRBJ1-6; D is uncertain. Trimming removed 3 bases from V and 3 bases from J, with 3 bases in between. CDR1 and CDR2 (germline): MGHDK, SYGVNS. The CDR3 covers 13 residues. The CDR3 DNA follows: TGTGCCAGCAGTGACAGCTATAATTCACCCCTCCACTTT. This sequence encodes CASSDSYNSPLHF.

The chain combines TRBV28 with TRBJ1-5; 11 bases are shared with TRBD1. The length of the CDR3 is 16 residues. Germline values: CDR1 MDHEN, CDR2 SYDVKM. The junction had 10 bases not matched to a gene; V was cut back by 5 bases and J by 7 bases. This CDR3 reads CASSGQDRGLEQPQHF. CDR3 in DNA: TGTGCCAGCAGTGGGCAGGACAGGGGGCTGGAACAGCCCCAGCATTTT.

J is TRBJ1-6 and V is TRBV2; D unresolved. CDR1 SNHLY and CDR2 FYNNEI come from the germline V gene. Trimming took 2 bases from V and 7 from J, leaving 6 bases between them. The CDR3 consists of 13 residues. The CDR3 region is CASSEMRNSPLHF. CDR3 nucleotides: TGTGCCAGCAGTGAAATGAGAAATTCACCCCTCCACTTT.

The table lists this clone with a count of one. The chain joins TRBV9 to TRBJ1-5; D call uncertain. Trimming cost V 0 bases and J 3 bases, with 7 bases left between them. Germline V gene sequence: CDR1 SGDLS, CDR2 YYNGEE. CDR3 length: 14 amino acids. CDR3 residues: CASSVGQSNQPQHF. CDR3 bases: TGTGCCAGCAGCGTAGGGCAGTCCAATCAGCCCCAGCATTTT.

This rearrangement joins TRBV7-3 to TRBJ2-1; D call uncertain. V gave up 9 bases and J gave up 16 bases, with 22 bases separating them. This CDR3 is 12 amino acids long. Looked up from germline, CDR1 is SGHTA and CDR2 is FQGTGA. DNA for the CDR3: TGTGCCAGACAACCCCCCGACCTCCCCGCCTTCTTC. Encoded protein: CARQPPDLPAFF.

V usage is TRBV4-1 and J usage is TRBJ2-4, with 9 bases that match TRBD1. Germline V CDR1 and CDR2: MGHRA, YSYEKL. Unmatched junction bases numbered 15, after V lost 0 bases and J lost 0 bases. This CDR3 is built from 21 residues. CDR3 coding DNA: TGCGCCAGCAGCCAAGATAGGTCGGGACAGGGCACAGTTCTAGCCAAAAACATTCAGTACTTC. Its translation: CASSQDRSGQGTVLAKNIQYF.

The chain combines TRBV7-9 with TRBJ2-7; tentatively, D is TRBD1 (6 bases). V dropped 11 bases and J dropped 3 bases, with 11 bases sitting between them. The CDR3 covers 11 residues. The germline gives CDR1 SEHNR, CDR2 FQNEAQ (reference sequence). Here the CDR3 reads CAYEGGYEQYF. In DNA form, the CDR3 reads TGTGCCTACGAAGGGGGCTACGAGCAGTACTTC.

This clone was detected once. The chain employs TRBV28 and TRBJ2-7; 9 positions match TRBD1. This CDR3 spans 13 amino acids. Trimming cost V 6 bases and J 1 base; bases outside gene matches: 1. The V gene's germline CDR1 is MDHEN and CDR2 SYDVKM. The CDR3 coding sequence is TGTGCCAGCAGGGGGACAGGGTCCTACGAGCAGTACTTC. Protein product: CASRGTGSYEQYF. Variable domain in full (rest from reference TRBV28 and TRBJ2-7): DVKVTQSSRYLVKRTGEKVFLECVQDMDHENMFWYRQDPGLGLRLIYFSYDVKMKEKGDIPEGYSVSREKKERFSLILESASTNQTSMYLCASRGTGSYEQYFGPGTRLTVT.

The chain joins TRBV27 to TRBJ2-5; 9 nucleotides agree with TRBD2. CDR1 and CDR2 from the germline V gene are MNHEY and SMNVEV (reference sequence). Trimming cost V 2 bases and J 2 bases; bases outside gene matches: 3. This CDR3 is 15 amino acids long. The CDR3 sequence: CASSLIAGDQETQYF. The CDR3 DNA is TGTGCCAGCAGTTTAATAGCGGGAGATCAAGAGACCCAGTACTTC.

As to this clone: At one of its ends the junction is not consistent with the germline gene, which may arise from a read error. The genes are TRBV7-9 and TRBJ1-6, with D unresolved. Germline V lookup: CDR1 SEHNR, CDR2 FQNEAQ (reference sequence). This CDR3 region has 18 residues. CDR3 sequence: CASSLEPTTSSYNSPLHF. In DNA form, the CDR3 reads TGCGCCAGCAGCTTAGAGCCAACCACAAGCTCCTATAATTCACCCCTCCACTTT.

A few counts support this clone. The chain links TRBV7-6 to TRBJ1-1; no firm D call. Per germline, CDR1 SGHVS and CDR2 FNYEAQ. The CDR3 consists of 13 residues. V was cut by 3 bases and J by 1 base, with 6 bases left in between. The CDR3 is CASSFTRNTEAFF. The DNA for the CDR3 is TGTGCCAGCAGCTTTACACGGAACACTGAAGCTTTCTTT.

The CDR3 nucleotides read TGTGCCAGCAGTGTCACAGGGATGGATACCGGGGAGCTGTTTTTT. It encodes CASSVTGMDTGELFF. This chain uses TRBV6-4 with TRBJ2-2, with D possibly being TRBD1 (6 bases). Deletions cut 4 bases from V and 5 bases from J, with 14 bases between. The CDR3 has 15 amino acids. CDR1 and CDR2 from the germline V gene are MRHNA and SNTAGT.

This clone appeared a few times. The V call is TRBV5-1, the J call TRBJ1-1, with D possibly matching TRBD1 (6 bases). Germline V gives CDR1 SGHRS, CDR2 YFSETQ. The V end was cut by 2 bases, the J end by 1 base, with 6 bases between. The CDR3 runs 13 residues. CDR3 sequence reads: CASSLQGNTEAFF. CDR3 DNA: TGCGCCAGCAGCTTACAGGGGAACACTGAAGCTTTCTTT.

CDR3 loop: CASSFDYGYTF. The CDR3 nucleotides are TGTGCCAGCAGTTTTGACTATGGCTACACCTTC. J is TRBJ1-2 and V is TRBV28, with D unclear. CDR1 and CDR2 from the germline V gene are MDHEN and SYDVKM. The CDR3 loop spans 11 amino acids. The V end was cut by 3 bases, the J end by 3 bases, with 2 bases between.

This clone was detected once. The V call is TRBV9, the J call TRBJ2-2; the D gene is possibly TRBD1 (5 bases). The CDR3 extends over 17 amino acids. Germline V gene lookup returns CDR1 SGDLS and CDR2 YYNGEE. Trimming took off 3 bases at V and 1 base at J, with 16 bases between the two ends. The CDR3 region has the DNA TGTGCCAGCAGCGCCATCACCGGCACAGGGAACACCGGGGAGCTGTTTTTT. Its translation is CASSAITGTGNTGELFF.

This chain connects TRBV27 to TRBJ1-3, with a weak D call TRBD1 (6 bases). Germline CDR1 reads MNHEY; CDR2 reads SMNVEV (reference sequence). This CDR3 is built from 15 residues. The germline V and J ends were trimmed by 2 bases and 0 bases, with 8 bases remaining between them. CDR3 DNA: TGTGCCAGCAGTTTAAGGGGGAGCTCTGGAAACACCATATATTTT. The encoded protein is CASSLRGSSGNTIYF.

This chain connects TRBV11-2 to TRBJ2-2; no reliable D call. The CDR3 is 13 residues long. Germline values: CDR1 SGHAT, CDR2 FQNNGV. V lost 1 base to trimming and J lost 6 bases, with 6 bases between them. The chain's CDR3 is CASSLGFPGELFF. For the CDR3, the DNA is TGTGCCAGCAGCTTAGGCTTCCCCGGGGAGCTGTTTTTT. Complete variable domain (other parts from reference TRBV11-2 and TRBJ2-2): EAGVAQSPRYKIIEKRQSVAFWCNPISGHATLYWYQQILGQGPKLLIQFQNNGVVDDSQLPKDRFSAERLKGVDSTLKIQPAKLEDSAVYLCASSLGFPGELFFGEGSRLTVL.

In this sample, this clone turned up once. The rearrangement joins TRBV5-6 to TRBJ2-5; TRBD1 matches at 10 bases. CDR1 and CDR2 (germline): SGHDT, YYEEEE. J lost 11 bases, V lost 4 bases, and 14 bases had no gene match. The CDR3 contains 15 residues. The CDR3 coding sequence is TGTGCCAGCAGCCCCGGGACAGGGGCAACGCGGGAGCAGTACTTC. Its translation is CASSPGTGATREQYF.

This chain uses TRBV19 with TRBJ2-5; D ambiguous. This CDR3 spans 13 amino acids. Trimming cost V 2 bases and J 7 bases, with 11 bases left between them. Germline CDR1 reads LNHDA; CDR2 reads SQIVND (reference sequence). CDR3 in amino acids: CASSISWEGTQYF. The DNA of the CDR3 is TGTGCCAGTAGTATAAGTTGGGAAGGGACCCAGTACTTC. Full variable domain (missing parts from reference TRBV19 and TRBJ2-5): DGGITQSPKYLFRKEGQNVTLSCEQNLNHDAMYWYRQDPGQGLRLIYYSQIVNDFQKGDIAEGYSVSREKKESFPLTVTSAQKNPTAFYLCASSISWEGTQYFGPGTRLLVL.

This clone was counted a few times. One end of the junction does not line up with germline, which may come from a read error. The J gene is TRBJ1-6, the V gene TRBV2; 10 nucleotides match TRBD1. This CDR3 contains 14 residues. CDR1 and CDR2 from the germline V gene are SNHLY and FYNNEI. Written as DNA, the CDR3 is TGTGCCAGCAGCCCGGGACAGGGGAATTCGCCCCTCCACTTT. It translates to CASSPGQGNSPLHF.

This clone appeared a few times. The genes are TRBV7-3 and TRBJ1-1; no clear D gene. CDR3 length: 14 residues. In germline, CDR1 is SGHTA, CDR2 FQGTGA. Trimming shortened V by 1 base and J by 5 bases, and 11 bases separated the two germline ends. The CDR3 DNA sequence: TGTGCCAGCAGCTTAAGCGGGCAGGCAACTGAAGCTTTCTTT. Protein sequence: CASSLSGQATEAFF.

V usage is TRBV12-5 and J usage is TRBJ1-2; unclear D gene. The CDR3 covers 16 residues. Trimming shortened V by 1 base and J by 2 bases, and 14 bases separated the two germline ends. Per the germline V gene, CDR1 is LGHNT and CDR2 is FRNRAP. The CDR3 sequence: CASGLDLLIKNYGYTF. The CDR3 nucleotides are TGTGCTAGTGGTTTGGACCTCCTTATAAAAAACTATGGCTACACCTTC.